The clone carrying this T cell receptor (beta chain) was observed a few times. Its antigen remains unknown. This specimen belongs to a study of CD8 T cells in ankylosing spondylitis. Findings and limits, study-wide: There was a TCR beta motif, made of several highly homologous variants, that appeared characteristic of ankylosing spondylitis blood. A subset of motif variants has previously been described in the synovial fluid and blood of reactive arthritis.

Quantitative 5'-RACE with molecular barcodes produced the TCR beta libraries. From the 5' RACE reads, TCRdb called clonotypes with MiXCR, one entry per CDR3 protein. The sample contains approximately 550,000 distinct CDR3 sequences, 10% to 15% of which appear only once. The CDR3 loop spans 17 amino acids. The V and J ends lost 0 bases and 4 bases respectively, with 19 bases between them. Per germline, CDR1 DFQATT and CDR2 SNEGSKA (reference sequence). Material: blood, either unsorted or a sorted T cell fraction (not recorded which). This receptor was taken from a male donor with ankylosing spondylitis. The rearrangement uses TRBV20-1 and TRBJ2-1; D possibly matches TRBD1 or TRBD2 (5 bases each). This CDR3 reads CSARELGPRTRYNEQFF. The CDR3 nucleotides read TGCAGTGCTAGAGAGCTGGGACCGCGCACGAGGTACAATGAGCAGTTCTTC.